Listed below are T cell receptor beta chains from one sample, sequenced in a study of shared clonotypes between healthy human individuals. Method: immunoSEQ multiplex PCR; TCRdb's copy keeps in-frame clones and lacks some. Of 100,000 to 120,000 clones listed, under 70% were seen once; the top ten hold just under 25%. Input material: memory CD8+ T cells sorted from blood. All receptors come from a woman in her twenties or thirties in good health. Both conserved end residues are part of each CDR3. The D gene is left open where the match is weak. Some rows have no size entry. The others give once, few or many, or a class for an expanded clone.

d_call,clone_size,j_call,v_call,cdr3_aa,cdr3_nt
TRBD1,.,TRBJ2-7,TRBV5-1,CASSPGQGANEQYF,TGCGCCAGCAGCCCGGGACAGGGGGCGAACGAGCAGTACTTC
.,.,TRBJ2-7,TRBV28,CASNSGYEQYF,TGTGCCAGCAATAGCGGATACGAGCAGTACTTC
.,few,TRBJ1-3,TRBV7-8,CASSLLEGNTIYF,TGTGCCAGCAGCTTGTTAGAAGGAAACACCATATATTTT
.,.,TRBJ2-2,TRBV5-1,CASSPFVTTNTGELFF,TGCGCCAGCAGCCCGTTTGTCACCACGAACACCGGGGAGCTGTTTTTT
.,.,TRBJ2-5,TRBV9,CASSVVAEEGTQYF,TGTGCCAGCAGCGTAGTGGCGGAGGAGGGAACCCAGTACTTC
.,.,TRBJ1-1,TRBV11-2,CASSFGQLNTEAFF,TGTGCCAGCAGCTTCGGACAGTTAAACACTGAAGCTTTCTTT
TRBD1,many,TRBJ1-1,TRBV5-1,CASSPRDRGGNTEAFF,TGCGCCAGCAGCCCCCGGGACAGGGGGGGGAACACTGAAGCTTTCTTT
.,.,TRBJ1-5,TRBV28,CASSLGVKNQPQHF,TGTGCCAGCAGTCTAGGGGTGAAAAATCAGCCCCAGCATTTT
.,many,TRBJ1-4,TRBV19,CASSISETHNEKLFF,TGTGCCAGTAGTATATCCGAGACACATAATGAAAAACTGTTTTTT
.,.,TRBJ2-1,TRBV29-1,CSVGGLFGTYNEQFF,TGCAGCGTTGGGGGGTTGTTCGGGACCTACAATGAGCAGTTCTTC
.,.,TRBJ2-4,TRBV27,CASSSRTEGLLAKNIQYF,TGTGCCAGCAGTTCCCGGACAGAGGGGCTGCTTGCCAAAAACATTCAGTACTTC
TRBD1,.,TRBJ2-7,TRBV7-8,CASSFGTAAYEQYF,TGTGCCAGCAGCTTCGGGACAGCTGCCTACGAGCAGTACTTC
TRBD2,.,TRBJ2-7,TRBV6-1,CASSEPSGSLHEQYF,TGTGCCAGCAGTGAACCTAGCGGGAGTCTACACGAGCAGTACTTC
.,.,TRBJ1-2,TRBV2,CASSTAGSYGYTF,TGTGCCAGCAGTACCGCAGGGAGCTATGGCTACACCTTC
TRBD2,many,TRBJ2-1,TRBV6-4,CASSVGTSGYNEQFF,TGTGCCAGCAGCGTCGGGACTAGCGGTTACAATGAGCAGTTCTTC
TRBD1,few,TRBJ2-7,TRBV4-2,CASSQDLGAGGLYEQYF,TGTGCCAGCAGCCAAGACCTCGGGGCAGGGGGCCTCTACGAGCAGTACTTC
.,.,TRBJ2-1,TRBV7-9,CASSLDSGNSPYNEQFF,TGTGCCAGCAGCCTGGATAGCGGAAACTCACCTTACAATGAGCAGTTCTTC
TRBD1,.,TRBJ1-1,TRBV7-9,CASSPGQGAWTEAFF,TGTGCCAGCAGCCCCGGACAGGGGGCTTGGACTGAAGCTTTCTTT
.,.,TRBJ2-7,TRBV11-2,CASSLPSYEQYF,TGTGCCAGCAGCTTACCCTCCTACGAGCAGTACTTC
.,.,TRBJ2-2,TRBV5-8,CASSLTVGGLNTGELFF,TGTGCCAGCAGCTTGACTGTCGGGGGTTTGAACACCGGGGAGCTGTTTTTT
TRBD2,.,TRBJ2-7,TRBV5-1,CASSPGGAGNYEQYF,TGCGCCAGCAGTCCCGGGGGGGCAGGGAACTACGAGCAGTACTTC
.,few,TRBJ1-2,TRBV7-9,CASEVEWGYGYTF,TGTGCCAGCGAAGTTGAATGGGGCTATGGCTACACCTTC
.,medium-sized,TRBJ2-7,TRBV9,CASSVVTGSLGEQYF,TGTGCCAGCAGCGTAGTGACAGGTAGTCTGGGGGAGCAGTACTTC
.,.,TRBJ1-1,TRBV25-1,CASSECARGLTEAFF,TGTGCCAGCAGTGAATGCGCCAGGGGATTAACTGAAGCTTTCTTT
.,.,TRBJ1-1,TRBV9,CASSVAWGTEAFF,TGTGCCAGCAGCGTAGCCTGGGGGACTGAAGCTTTCTTT
.,.,TRBJ1-1,TRBV9,CASSVSWGAGEAFF,TGTGCCAGCAGCGTCTCGTGGGGGGCAGGTGAAGCTTTCTTT
TRBD1,.,TRBJ1-1,TRBV2,CASRAGQVGSEAFF,TGTGCCAGCAGGGCGGGACAGGTTGGGTCTGAAGCTTTCTTT